The clone carrying this T cell receptor beta chain has ten or more counts. The CDR3 runs 12 residues. Germline CDR1 and CDR2: MNHNY and SVGAGI (reference sequence). Between the trimmed V and J ends, which lost 4 bases and 6 bases, there was a span of 7 bases. Time point of the sample: patch test 2, 6 weeks after DPC sensitization. Treatment denoted: therapeutic diphenylcyclopropenone sensitization with weekly scalp DPC. TCRdb passed the RACE reads through MiXCR, listing each CDR3 protein once. The data contain about 84,000 distinct CDR3 sequences, 10% of them singletons. This sample stems from a study of human T cells and chemical hapten exposure.

The rearrangement joins TRBV6-6 to TRBJ2-1; D is undetermined. The sequence was collected from a woman aged 30 to 39 with alopecia areata. Some clones in this sample may be carry-over from other donors' samples. The sample here was whole blood, taken in connection with sensitization to the hapten diphenylcyclopropenone (DPC). CDR3 coding DNA: TGTGCCAGCAGTTCTACTCGCAATGAGCAGTTCTTC. Its protein product is CASSSTRNEQFF.